This TCR beta chain was retrieved from a study of blood T cell repertoires in COVID-19. Study in general: In each case, the material was cDNA or gDNA derived from T cells, B-cell-depleted T cells, or PBMCs.

Recruitment covered 25 or so US areas and drew participants whose ages spanned about 18 to 100 years. Grouping used clinical history reported by participants in a survey and questionnaire. Only in-frame clones appear in the TCRdb table, and some are missing; sequencing was by immunoSEQ multiplex PCR. The data show 250,000 or so clones, with about nine tenths seen just once and 2.5% held by the top ten. Sample: PBMCs or T cells enriched from blood (not recorded which). The clonotype was recovered from a woman aged 40-49 years with acute COVID-19.

The CDR3 region has the DNA TGTGCCAGAAGCTTGATAATGTTCAAACAACTGAACACTGAAGCTTTCTTT. Amino acid sequence: CARSLIMFKQLNTEAFF. This rearrangement joins TRBV5-3 to TRBJ1-1, with D unclear. TRBV5-3 is classed as an ORF, of uncertain function. The CDR3 is 17 amino acids. Trimming pared 1 base from V and 0 bases from J, leaving 16 bases between.